Included here is one T cell receptor (beta chain) sequence, with context. The repertoire was sequenced with immunoSEQ multiplex PCR; TCRdb's copy has only in-frame clones and lacks some. The data show about 35,000 clones, more than 55% seen once. This sample was taken from a study of monozygotic twins with cystic fibrosis. CDR3 length: 14 amino acids. With 8 bases removed from V and 0 bases from J, the gap between germline ends came to 8 bases. Germline V gives CDR1 LNHNV, CDR2 YYDKDF (reference sequence). This rearrangement joins TRBV15 to TRBJ2-6; D not certain. The receptor's source is a girl between 5 and 17 years old with cystic fibrosis. The source material was blood. CDR3 sequence (DNA): TGTGCCACCCTTGACCTCTCTGGGGCCAACGTCCTGACTTTC. Its translation is CATLDLSGANVLTF.